This T cell receptor beta chain was sequenced during a study of blood T cell repertoires in COVID-19. TCRdb's copy holds only in-frame clones and misses some; the assay was immunoSEQ multiplex PCR. Among some 390,000 clones, around 87% were seen once, and the ten largest hold under 3%. The sequenced material came from peripheral blood. The clonotype comes from a woman aged 55-70 years with COVID-19, enrolled during active disease.

The CDR3 nucleotides read TGTGCCAGCAGCTTAGGCACTGGCGGAGACTACGAGCAGTACTTC. Translation: CASSLGTGGDYEQYF. J is TRBJ2-7 and V is TRBV11-2, with D unresolved. This CDR3 comprises 15 residues. Trimming took 1 base from V and 3 from J, leaving 13 bases between them. The germline V gene has CDR1 SGHAT and CDR2 FQNNGV.